This TCR beta chain was recovered during a study of T cell repertoires in cytomegalovirus infection. Study overall: Evidence of both CMV infection and a matching HLA type came from public TCR beta signatures. Points from the study as a whole: CMV-specific TCR beta clonotypes restricted by HLA-C were the ones dominating the ex vivo response.

This clonotype was observed a handful of times. What it binds is unknown. Each CDR3 protein gets one entry after TCRdb re-called the reads with MiXCR. The sample carries around 530,000 distinct CDR3 sequences, 15% to 20% recorded once. The sample was CD8+ T cells from PBMCs. This sequence originates from a human donor in good health (CMV status not recorded). Some clones in this sample may be carry-over from other donors' samples.

The CDR3 DNA follows: TGCGCCAGCAGCTTGAGGATATTGGACGAGCAGTACTTC. Protein product: CASSLRILDEQYF. The chain uses TRBV5-1 and TRBJ2-7; D not certain. Germline V gene data show CDR1 as SGHRS and CDR2 as YFSETQ. Trimming cost V 1 base and J 5 bases, with 10 bases left between them. CDR3 length: 13 amino acids. Together with reference TRBV5-1 and TRBJ2-7, the CDR3 gives the full variable domain: KAGVTQTPRYLIKTRGQQVTLSCSPISGHRSVSWYQQTPGQGLQFLFEYFSETQRNKGNFPGRFSGRQFSNSRSEMNVSTLELGDSALYLCASSLRILDEQYFGPGTRLTVT.